The clone carrying this T cell receptor (beta chain) has more than one count but fewer than ten. The antigen is not known. The data originate from a study of PD-1 blockade in classical Hodgkin lymphoma. Sample time point: cycle 4 day 1 (C4D1), after less than 7 weeks of nivolumab. Every single patient, without exception, relapsed after autologous stem cell transplantation, and brentuximab vedotin exposure varied. Researchers report purifying CD4+ T cells from thawed PBMCs by magnetic negative selection. General study results and limits: Exclusion was applied to patients who started nivolumab under 1 year after ASCT.

Per the germline V gene, CDR1 is SQVTM and CDR2 is ANQGSEA. The CDR3 is 15 amino acids. J was trimmed by 6 bases and V by 8 bases; bases with no gene match: 16. Some clones are missing from TCRdb's copy, which holds only in-frame ones; the method was immunoSEQ multiplex PCR. The sample records 20,000 to 25,000 clones, 75% to 90% being singletons. The receptor comes from a human donor with classical Hodgkin lymphoma. The chain couples TRBV29-1 to TRBJ2-3, with 8 bases identical to TRBD2. Sequencing used CD4+ T cells from blood, obtained before the fourth cycle of nivolumab. The CDR3 DNA follows: TGCAGCACCGACGGGGGGGCAGGGAGAGGTGATACGCAGTATTTT. The encoded protein is CSTDGGAGRGDTQYF.